This paragraph reports one T cell receptor (beta chain). Its antigen is not known. This specimen belongs to a study of blood T cells in healthy people across ages. Study outcomes and limitations: More naive CD4+ cells and higher diversity were found in long-lived than in aged donors. The fall in TCR beta diversity per million T cells was roughly linear with age. Donor CMV infection status was unknown, possibly confounding age-related changes in expanded clonotypes.

A second roughly 6 to 12 cycle PCR used barcoded and J-beta primers. From the 5' RACE reads, TCRdb called clonotypes with MiXCR, one entry per CDR3 protein. The sample records approximately 1.5 million distinct CDR3 sequences, 40% to 45% being singletons. The germline V gene encodes CDR1 SGHAT and CDR2 FQNNGV. The CDR3 runs 15 residues. The V end lost 0 bases, the J end lost 3 bases, and 9 bases lay between the germline ends. The sequence came from a woman in her late teens or twenties in good health. The chain uses TRBV11-2 and TRBJ2-1; possibly TRBD1 for D (5 bases). Sequenced material: blood. In DNA form, the CDR3 reads TGTGCCAGCAGCTTAGAGAGCCAGGGCTACAATGAGCAGTTCTTC. Its translation is CASSLESQGYNEQFF.